A single sample gave rise to the 14 T cell receptor beta chains below, sequenced in a study of blood T cell repertoires in COVID-19. Profiled with immunoSEQ multiplex PCR; TCRdb holds only in-frame clones, not every one. The table lists around 150,000 clones, 65% to 90% of them singletons. Material for sequencing was peripheral blood. Source of these receptors: a woman in her forties with COVID-19, enrolled during active disease.

This clone appeared a few times. The rearrangement joins TRBV28 to TRBJ1-3; D is perhaps TRBD1 (5 bases). CDR3 length: 15 amino acids. V lost 7 bases and J 3 bases, leaving 16 bases between the germline ends. The germline V gene has CDR1 MDHEN and CDR2 SYDVKM. The DNA of the CDR3 is TGTGCCAGCACTACAGGTTTTTCGGGTGGAAACACCATATATTTT. Protein: CASTTGFSGGNTIYF.

This rearrangement joins TRBV11-2 to TRBJ1-1; D gene uncertain. The germline V gene encodes CDR1 SGHAT and CDR2 FQNNGV. V lost 4 bases, J lost 2 bases, and 11 bases lay in between. The length of the CDR3 is 14 residues. The CDR3 nucleotides are TGTGCCAGCAGCTCTACAGTCCGTAACACTGAAGCTTTCTTT. This translates into CASSSTVRNTEAFF.

This clone has only a few counts. This sequence joins TRBV27 and TRBJ2-1; D might be TRBD2 (6 bases). Trimming stripped 3 bases from V and 9 bases from J, with 12 bases between. The CDR3 is 13 residues long. CDR1 MNHEY and CDR2 SMNVEV come from the germline V gene (reference sequence). The DNA for the CDR3 is TGTGCCAGCAGTTTGGGTGGGAGGATTGAGCAGTTCTTC. It yields the protein CASSLGGRIEQFF.

This rearrangement joins TRBV5-4 to TRBJ2-3; the D gene is possibly TRBD1 (5 bases). CDR1 is SGHNT and CDR2 is YYREEE in the germline V gene (reference sequence). The CDR3 is 15 amino acids. Trimming removed 0 bases at V and 4 bases at J, with 12 bases between. The CDR3 region is CASSLGAGSADTQYF. CDR3 sequence (DNA): TGTGCCAGCAGCTTGGGGGCAGGGTCGGCAGATACGCAGTATTTT.

The V and J genes are TRBV13 and TRBJ2-7; 7 bases match TRBD2. CDR3 length: 15 amino acids. Germline V gene data show CDR1 as PRHDT and CDR2 as FYEKMQ (reference sequence). J gave up 2 bases and V 1 base, and 5 bases lay outside the gene matches. CDR3 bases: TGTGCCAGCAGCTTAGTGCGGGAGAGCGCCTACGAGCAGTACTTC. Translated, it gives CASSLVRESAYEQYF. Using reference TRBV13 and TRBJ2-7 for the parts outside the CDR3, the full variable domain is AAGVIQSPRHLIKEKRETATLKCYPIPRHDTVYWYQQGPGQDPQFLISFYEKMQSDKGSIPDRFSAQQFSDYHSELNMSSLELGDSALYFCASSLVRESAYEQYFGPGTRLTVT.

The rearrangement uses TRBV18 and TRBJ1-1; the D is unclear. V was cut by 3 bases and J by 5 bases, with 4 bases left in between. The CDR3 totals 11 residues. Germline values: CDR1 KGHSH, CDR2 LQKENI. CDR3 sequence reads: CASSPGTEAFF. CDR3 sequence (DNA): TGTGCCAGCTCACCCGGGACTGAAGCTTTCTTT.

V and J are TRBV3-1 (or the pseudogene TRBV3-2) and TRBJ2-2; D possibly corresponds to TRBD2 (6 bases). Trimming took 4 bases from V and 4 from J, leaving 16 bases between them. The germline V gene has CDR1 LGHDT and CDR2 YNNKEL (reference sequence). This CDR3 is 16 amino acids long. This CDR3 is CASSPATSSGTGELFF. DNA for the CDR3: TGTGCCAGCAGCCCAGCGACTAGTTCGGGCACCGGGGAGCTGTTTTTT.

The rearrangement joins TRBV5-1 to TRBJ2-3; TRBD2 matches at 10 bases. V lost 3 bases to trimming and J lost 3 bases; unmatched junction nucleotides: 4. Germline CDR1 SGHRS, CDR2 YFSETQ. This CDR3 is built from 15 residues. The CDR3 coding sequence is TGCGCCAGCAGCTACGGGACTAGCGAGACAGATACGCAGTATTTT. This translates into CASSYGTSETDTQYF.

This chain uses TRBV4-2 with TRBJ2-7; the match to TRBD2 covers 10 bases. The J segment lost 0 bases and the V segment lost 5 bases, leaving 7 bases of the junction unmatched. Looked up from germline, CDR1 is LGHNA and CDR2 is YNFKEQ. The CDR3 has 16 amino acids. CDR3 in DNA: TGTGCCAGCAGCTCCCAAGCGGGAGGGAGCTCCTACGAGCAGTACTTC. Its translation is CASSSQAGGSSYEQYF.

The chain carries TRBV5-1 and TRBJ2-2; D might be TRBD1 (5 bases). CDR3 length equals 15 residues. V lost 4 bases to trimming and J lost 3 bases, with 13 bases between them. Germline assignment: CDR1 SGHRS and CDR2 YFSETQ. The CDR3 coding sequence is TGCGCCAGCAGCGACCCAGGGCGGTACACCGGGGAGCTGTTTTTT. Translating gives CASSDPGRYTGELFF. Drawing the rest from reference TRBV5-1 and TRBJ2-2, the complete variable domain is KAGVTQTPRYLIKTRGQQVTLSCSPISGHRSVSWYQQTPGQGLQFLFEYFSETQRNKGNFPGRFSGRQFSNSRSEMNVSTLELGDSALYLCASSDPGRYTGELFFGEGSRLTVL.

The chain recombines TRBV7-9 with TRBJ1-6; 8 bases align to TRBD1. Trimming took 7 bases from V and 7 from J; bases not matched to a gene: 12. The CDR3 is 16 residues long. Germline assignment: CDR1 SEHNR and CDR2 FQNEAQ (reference sequence). The CDR3 DNA reads TGTGCCAGCATCCGGGACTCGGGACAGGTGAATTCACCCCTCCACTTT. This sequence encodes CASIRDSGQVNSPLHF.

This sequence joins TRBV10-1 and TRBJ2-5, with 7 nucleotides matching TRBD1. The V and J ends lost 5 bases and 5 bases, in that order; junction bases with no gene match: 11. CDR1 is WNHNN and CDR2 is SYGVQD in the germline V gene (reference sequence). The CDR3 has 15 residues. CDR3 nucleotides: TGCGCCAGCAGTCCGACAGGGATGCTAGCTGAGACCCAGTACTTC. Translating it yields CASSPTGMLAETQYF.

This clone came up once. CDR3 sequence reads: CASSAWEGTPYNEQFF. CDR3 coding DNA: TGTGCCAGCAGCGCATGGGAAGGGACACCCTACAATGAGCAGTTCTTC. The V and J genes are TRBV7-6 and TRBJ2-1, with a possible D match to TRBD1 (6 bases). Trimming removed 5 bases at V and 2 bases at J, with 16 bases between. CDR1 is SGHVS and CDR2 is FNYEAQ in the germline V gene. The length of the CDR3 is 16 residues. The full variable domain, its missing parts supplied by reference TRBV7-6 and TRBJ2-1, is GAGVSQSPRYKVTKRGQDVALRCDPISGHVSLYWYRQALGQGPEFLTYFNYEAQQDKSGLPNDRFSAERPEGSISTLTIQRTEQRDSAMYRCASSAWEGTPYNEQFFGPGTRLTVL.

The rearrangement uses TRBV19 and TRBJ2-6; D ambiguous. This CDR3 contains 14 residues. V was trimmed by 2 bases and J by 0 bases, leaving 2 bases between them. In germline, CDR1 is LNHDA, CDR2 SQIVND (reference sequence). This chain's CDR3 is CASSIYSGANVLTF. CDR3 sequence (DNA): TGTGCCAGTAGTATATACTCTGGGGCCAACGTCCTGACTTTC.